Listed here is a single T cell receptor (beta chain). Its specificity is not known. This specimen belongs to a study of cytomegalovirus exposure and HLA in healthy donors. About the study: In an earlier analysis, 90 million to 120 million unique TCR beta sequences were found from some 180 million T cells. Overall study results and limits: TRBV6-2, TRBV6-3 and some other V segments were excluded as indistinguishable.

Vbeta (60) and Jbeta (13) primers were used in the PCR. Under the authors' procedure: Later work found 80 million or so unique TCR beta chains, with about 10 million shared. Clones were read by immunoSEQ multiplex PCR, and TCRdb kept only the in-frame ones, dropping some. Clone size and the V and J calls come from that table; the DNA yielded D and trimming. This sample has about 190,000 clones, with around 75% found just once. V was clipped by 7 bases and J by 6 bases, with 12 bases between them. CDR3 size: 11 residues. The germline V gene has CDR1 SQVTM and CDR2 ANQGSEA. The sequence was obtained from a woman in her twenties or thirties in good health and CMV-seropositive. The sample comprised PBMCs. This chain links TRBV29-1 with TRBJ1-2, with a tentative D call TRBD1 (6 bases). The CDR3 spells CSGGAGDGYTF. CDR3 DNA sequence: TGCAGCGGGGGGGCGGGGGATGGCTACACCTTC.